These 8 T cell receptor beta chains came from one sample sequenced in a study of memory CD4+ T cells and cytomegalovirus serostatus. Sequenced by immunoSEQ multiplex PCR; TCRdb stores in-frame clones only, minus some. Here the sample spans tens of thousands of clones, 65% to 80% being singletons. Single viable CD3+CD4+CD8-CD45RO+ cells were sorted as the memory CD4+ T cells. Sequenced sample: memory CD4+ T cells from blood. The receptor set was obtained from an adult in good health and CMV-seronegative. Some clones in this sample may be carry-over from other donors' samples.

The chain combines TRBV28 with TRBJ1-1; D unresolved. Trimming took off 1 base at V and 7 bases at J, with 7 bases between the two ends. Per germline, CDR1 MDHEN and CDR2 SYDVKM. CDR3 size: 12 residues. CDR3 in amino acids: CASSLYSFEAFF. In DNA, the CDR3 is TGTGCCAGCAGTTTATACTCTTTTGAAGCTTTCTTT.

This clone was counted between two and nine times. The chain employs TRBV5-8 and TRBJ2-1, with 10 bases identical to TRBD1. The CDR3 has 15 amino acids. Germline lookup yields CDR1 SGHTS and CDR2 YDEGEE. V lost 4 bases and J lost 2; bases outside the gene matches: 3. The CDR3 protein is CASSLGQGTYNEQFF. The CDR3 bases are TGTGCCAGCAGCCTGGGACAGGGGACCTACAATGAGCAGTTCTTC.

The rearrangement uses TRBV19 and TRBJ1-1; no firm D call. This CDR3 is 13 amino acids long. Germline V gene lookup returns CDR1 LNHDA and CDR2 SQIVND (reference sequence). V dropped 8 bases and J dropped 1 base, with 11 bases sitting between them. This CDR3 reads CASEGGTNTEAFF. The CDR3 nucleotides are TGTGCCAGTGAAGGTGGAACGAACACTGAAGCTTTCTTT. Full variable domain (remainder filled in from reference TRBV19 and TRBJ1-1): DGGITQSPKYLFRKEGQNVTLSCEQNLNHDAMYWYRQDPGQGLRLIYYSQIVNDFQKGDIAEGYSVSREKKESFPLTVTSAQKNPTAFYLCASEGGTNTEAFFGQGTRLTVV.

This chain connects TRBV7-9 to TRBJ1-4; TRBD1 matches at 8 bases. The germline V gene encodes CDR1 SEHNR and CDR2 FQNEAQ (reference sequence). The CDR3 is 15 amino acids. The J segment lost 10 bases and the V segment lost 5 bases, leaving 12 bases of the junction unmatched. CDR3 amino acids: CASSRSTGAIGKLFF. CDR3 nucleotides: TGTGCCAGCAGCCGATCGACAGGGGCCATCGGAAAACTGTTTTTT.

Of note for this clone: Other DNA sequences within the sample encode an identical CDR3. The chain is built from TRBV19 and TRBJ2-4; D remains unclear. Germline CDR1 and CDR2: LNHDA and SQIVND (reference sequence). This CDR3 has 14 residues. The V gene lost 2 bases and the J gene lost 7 bases, with 12 bases spanning the gap. CDR3 in amino acids: CASSIPGLENIQYF. The CDR3 nucleotides are TGTGCCAGTAGTATACCCGGGCTGGAGAACATTCAGTACTTC.

J is TRBJ2-7 and V is TRBV30; D is perhaps TRBD1 (6 bases). The germline gives CDR1 GTSNPN, CDR2 SVGIG (reference sequence). V was shortened by 3 bases and J by 1 base, with 16 bases between the two germline ends. The length of the CDR3 is 15 residues. CDR3 amino acids: CAWSPWGQGSYEQYF. The CDR3, as DNA: TGTGCCTGGAGCCCTTGGGGGCAGGGATCCTACGAGCAGTACTTC. The full variable domain, completed using reference TRBV30 and TRBJ2-7, is SQTIHQWPATLVQPVGSPLSLECTVEGTSNPNLYWYRQAAGRGLQLLFYSVGIGQISSEVPQNLSASRPQDRQFILSSKKLLLSDSGFYLCAWSPWGQGSYEQYFGPGTRLTVT.

The chain joins TRBV5-1 to TRBJ1-6; no reliable D call. CDR3 length: 15 amino acids. Per the germline V gene, CDR1 is SGHRS and CDR2 is YFSETQ. Trimming shortened V by 2 bases and J by 0 bases, and 6 bases separated the two germline ends. The CDR3 DNA sequence: TGCGCCAGCAGCTTAGTGAGCTCCTATAATTCACCCCTCCACTTT. Translation gives CASSLVSSYNSPLHF.

The chain has TRBV4-2 and TRBJ2-5; possibly TRBD1 or TRBD2 for D (6 bases each). The germline V gene has CDR1 LGHNA and CDR2 YNFKEQ. The CDR3 is made up of 15 amino acids. Trimming left V 0 bases short and J 4 bases short, with 12 bases between. The CDR3 DNA is TGTGCCAGCAGCCAAGATCGGGGGCGTAGAGAGACCCAGTACTTC. Its protein product is CASSQDRGRRETQYF.